This is a list of T cell receptor beta chains from one sample in a study of blood T cell repertoires in COVID-19. TCRdb's copy holds only in-frame clones and misses some; the assay was immunoSEQ multiplex PCR. The sample shows some 200,000 clones, approximately 80% of them seen only once. Sequenced input: peripheral blood. Receptors were obtained from a woman aged 45 to 65 with active or convalescent COVID-19. Both conserved end residues are part of each CDR3. Fields, in order: clone size, J gene, V gene, D gene, CDR3 protein, CDR3 DNA. A D gene is named only where the DNA matches it firmly. Rows give clone size only sometimes, using once, few, many, or a class for an expanded clone.

abundance: -; j_gene: TRBJ1-4; v_gene: TRBV6-5; d_gene: -; CDR3aa: CASSWSGKLGEKLFF; CDR3nt: TGTGCCAGCAGTTGGTCAGGGAAGTTGGGTGAAAAACTGTTTTTT
abundance: few; j_gene: TRBJ2-7; v_gene: TRBV18; d_gene: TRBD1; CDR3aa: CASSPSQGAYEQYF; CDR3nt: TGTGCCAGCTCACCATCCCAGGGGGCTTACGAGCAGTACTTC
abundance: -; j_gene: TRBJ2-4; v_gene: TRBV7-2; d_gene: TRBD2; CDR3aa: CASSRGTSGNKNIQYF; CDR3nt: TGTGCCAGCAGCCGCGGGACTAGCGGAAACAAAAACATTCAGTACTTC
abundance: few; j_gene: TRBJ1-2; v_gene: TRBV5-1; d_gene: TRBD1; CDR3aa: CASSRQGEGGYTF; CDR3nt: TGCGCCAGCAGCCGACAGGGTGAGGGGGGCTACACCTTC
abundance: -; j_gene: TRBJ2-1; v_gene: TRBV30; d_gene: -; CDR3aa: CAWSVLGSFSGEQFF; CDR3nt: TGTGCCTGGAGTGTATTGGGGAGCTTTAGTGGTGAGCAGTTCTTC
abundance: -; j_gene: TRBJ2-5; v_gene: TRBV12-3/TRBV12-4; d_gene: -; CDR3aa: CASTGVVGETQYF; CDR3nt: TGTGCCAGCACAGGGGTAGTGGGGGAGACCCAGTACTTC
abundance: -; j_gene: TRBJ2-1; v_gene: TRBV6-5; d_gene: -; CDR3aa: CASRLKLANEQFF; CDR3nt: TGTGCCAGCCGATTGAAACTAGCAAATGAGCAGTTCTTC
abundance: -; j_gene: TRBJ1-5; v_gene: TRBV28; d_gene: TRBD1; CDR3aa: CASRFDRGPNQPQHF; CDR3nt: TGTGCCAGCAGGTTCGACAGGGGCCCCAATCAGCCCCAGCATTTT
abundance: -; j_gene: TRBJ2-1; v_gene: TRBV7-5; d_gene: -; CDR3aa: CVRSTTPASGSRHLYNEQFF; CDR3nt: TGTGTCAGAAGCACTACGCCGGCTAGCGGGAGTAGGCACCTCTACAATGAGCAGTTCTTC
abundance: once; j_gene: TRBJ1-2; v_gene: TRBV12-3/TRBV12-4; d_gene: -; CDR3aa: CASSEIEGGYTF; CDR3nt: TGTGCCAGCAGCGAAATAGAGGGAGGCTACACCTTC
abundance: -; j_gene: TRBJ1-1; v_gene: TRBV19; d_gene: -; CDR3aa: CAREDSPNTEAFF; CDR3nt: TGTGCCAGAGAGGACTCCCCGAACACTGAAGCTTTCTTT
abundance: -; j_gene: TRBJ2-7; v_gene: TRBV5-3; d_gene: TRBD2; CDR3aa: CARSCGTSGTSYEQYF; CDR3nt: TGTGCCAGAAGCTGCGGGACTAGCGGGACCAGCTACGAGCAGTACTTC
abundance: -; j_gene: TRBJ2-7; v_gene: TRBV6-1; d_gene: -; CDR3aa: CASSEGYYEQYF; CDR3nt: TGTGCCAGCAGTGAGGGCTACTACGAGCAGTACTTC
abundance: -; j_gene: TRBJ1-3; v_gene: TRBV18; d_gene: -; CDR3aa: CASRELTGNTIYF; CDR3nt: TGTGCCAGCCGAGAGTTAACTGGAAACACCATATATTTT
abundance: once; j_gene: TRBJ1-2; v_gene: TRBV7-2; d_gene: -; CDR3aa: CASSLAAYGYTF; CDR3nt: TGTGCCAGCAGCCTAGCGGCCTATGGCTACACCTTC
abundance: once; j_gene: TRBJ2-3; v_gene: TRBV28; d_gene: TRBD2; CDR3aa: CASRGLGPDTQYF; CDR3nt: TGTGCCAGCAGAGGACTAGGTCCAGATACGCAGTATTTT
abundance: -; j_gene: TRBJ2-2; v_gene: TRBV11-3; d_gene: -; CDR3aa: CASSPSGTGELFF; CDR3nt: TGTGCCAGCAGCCCCTCAGGCACCGGGGAGCTGTTTTTT
abundance: -; j_gene: TRBJ2-7; v_gene: TRBV28; d_gene: TRBD1; CDR3aa: CASRQGGYEQYF; CDR3nt: TGTGCCAGTAGACAGGGGGGCTACGAGCAGTACTTC
abundance: -; j_gene: TRBJ1-1; v_gene: TRBV29-1; d_gene: -; CDR3aa: CSAEWGLAEAFF; CDR3nt: TGCAGCGCGGAATGGGGGCTTGCTGAAGCTTTCTTT
abundance: -; j_gene: TRBJ2-7; v_gene: TRBV28; d_gene: -; CDR3aa: CASKAGWAYEQYF; CDR3nt: TGTGCCAGCAAGGCGGGATGGGCCTACGAGCAGTACTTC
abundance: -; j_gene: TRBJ1-5; v_gene: TRBV28; d_gene: -; CDR3aa: CASSSRGGSGFNQPQHF; CDR3nt: TGTGCCAGCAGTTCTAGGGGGGGGAGTGGGTTCAATCAGCCCCAGCATTTT
abundance: -; j_gene: TRBJ2-5; v_gene: TRBV3-1/TRBV3-2; d_gene: TRBD1; CDR3aa: CASSNRDRGRETQYF; CDR3nt: TGTGCCAGCAGCAACCGGGACAGGGGGCGAGAGACCCAGTACTTC
abundance: -; j_gene: TRBJ2-1; v_gene: TRBV27; d_gene: -; CDR3aa: CASSPRPGGRNEQFF; CDR3nt: TGTGCCAGCAGTCCCCGTCCCGGAGGGCGGAATGAGCAGTTCTTC
abundance: -; j_gene: TRBJ2-1; v_gene: TRBV6-4; d_gene: -; CDR3aa: CASSDGGAGNEQFF; CDR3nt: TGTGCCAGCAGTGACGGAGGGGCTGGGAATGAGCAGTTCTTC
abundance: -; j_gene: TRBJ2-7; v_gene: TRBV27; d_gene: TRBD1; CDR3aa: CASSSGTAAYEQYF; CDR3nt: TGTGCCAGCAGTTCCGGGACAGCCGCCTACGAGCAGTACTTC
abundance: few; j_gene: TRBJ2-7; v_gene: TRBV27; d_gene: TRBD2; CDR3aa: CASSRSGRDSYEQYF; CDR3nt: TGTGCCAGCAGCCGTAGCGGGAGAGACTCCTACGAGCAGTACTTC
abundance: -; j_gene: TRBJ2-3; v_gene: TRBV30; d_gene: TRBD2; CDR3aa: CASSGTISTDTQYF; CDR3nt: TGTGCCTCAAGCGGGACTATCAGCACAGATACGCAGTATTTT
abundance: -; j_gene: TRBJ2-3; v_gene: TRBV2; d_gene: TRBD2; CDR3aa: CASSEGLAGDTQYF; CDR3nt: TGTGCCAGCAGTGAGGGACTAGCGGGAGATACGCAGTATTTT
abundance: -; j_gene: TRBJ2-1; v_gene: TRBV4-3; d_gene: TRBD1; CDR3aa: CASSLTGARQEQFF; CDR3nt: TGCGCCAGCAGCCTTACAGGGGCCCGACAGGAGCAGTTCTTC
abundance: -; j_gene: TRBJ2-3; v_gene: TRBV18; d_gene: TRBD1; CDR3aa: CASSQGQGSTDTQYF; CDR3nt: TGTGCCAGCTCACAGGGACAGGGGTCCACAGATACGCAGTATTTT
abundance: -; j_gene: TRBJ2-2; v_gene: TRBV7-8; d_gene: -; CDR3aa: CASNPRTPGNTGELFF; CDR3nt: TGTGCCAGCAACCCTAGGACTCCTGGGAACACCGGGGAGCTGTTTTTT
abundance: -; j_gene: TRBJ2-1; v_gene: TRBV27; d_gene: -; CDR3aa: CASSLLTRPSAYNEQFF; CDR3nt: TGTGCCAGCAGTTTATTAACACGGCCTAGCGCTTACAATGAGCAGTTCTTC
abundance: -; j_gene: TRBJ2-5; v_gene: TRBV5-8; d_gene: TRBD2; CDR3aa: CASSTRLAGGETQYF; CDR3nt: TGTGCCAGCAGCACACGCCTAGCGGGGGGGGAGACCCAGTACTTC
abundance: -; j_gene: TRBJ1-5; v_gene: TRBV28; d_gene: -; CDR3aa: CASSFKRAGGNQPQHF; CDR3nt: TGTGCCAGCAGTTTCAAAAGGGCAGGGGGCAATCAGCCCCAGCATTTT
abundance: -; j_gene: TRBJ2-5; v_gene: TRBV3-1/TRBV3-2; d_gene: TRBD1; CDR3aa: CASSQPEGAGTGHQETQYF; CDR3nt: TGTGCCAGCAGCCAACCTGAGGGGGCCGGGACAGGGCACCAAGAGACCCAGTACTTC
abundance: -; j_gene: TRBJ2-3; v_gene: TRBV7-9; d_gene: TRBD1; CDR3aa: CASSLVPTGASRGAQYF; CDR3nt: TGTGCCAGCAGCTTAGTCCCGACAGGGGCCTCGCGAGGGGCGCAGTATTTT
abundance: -; j_gene: TRBJ2-5; v_gene: TRBV10-3; d_gene: -; CDR3aa: CAIRGGQKETQYF; CDR3nt: TGTGCCATCAGGGGGGGTCAGAAAGAGACCCAGTACTTC
abundance: -; j_gene: TRBJ1-2; v_gene: TRBV9; d_gene: TRBD1; CDR3aa: CASSSRQGALDGYTF; CDR3nt: TGTGCCAGCAGCTCCCGACAGGGGGCTTTGGATGGCTACACCTTC
abundance: few; j_gene: TRBJ2-2; v_gene: TRBV11-3; d_gene: TRBD2; CDR3aa: CASSRLAGGGELFF; CDR3nt: TGTGCCAGCAGCCGACTAGCGGGAGGCGGGGAGCTGTTTTTT
abundance: -; j_gene: TRBJ2-3; v_gene: TRBV14; d_gene: TRBD2; CDR3aa: CASSSSGGSTDTQYF; CDR3nt: TGTGCCAGCAGCAGTAGCGGGGGTAGCACAGATACGCAGTATTTT
abundance: -; j_gene: TRBJ1-5; v_gene: TRBV19; d_gene: -; CDR3aa: CASSTTGYSNQPQHF; CDR3nt: TGTGCCAGTAGTACAACAGGGTATAGCAATCAGCCCCAGCATTTT
abundance: -; j_gene: TRBJ2-1; v_gene: TRBV5-6; d_gene: -; CDR3aa: CASSLATGSTYNEQFF; CDR3nt: TGTGCCAGCAGCTTGGCCACGGGTAGCACCTACAATGAGCAGTTCTTC
abundance: -; j_gene: TRBJ1-3; v_gene: TRBV4-3; d_gene: -; CDR3aa: CASSQVQGGGGNTIYF; CDR3nt: TGCGCCAGCAGCCAAGTACAGGGAGGGGGGGGAAACACCATATATTTT
abundance: -; j_gene: TRBJ2-3; v_gene: TRBV9; d_gene: TRBD2; CDR3aa: CASSGGGTDTQYF; CDR3nt: TGTGCCAGCAGCGGGGGAGGGACAGATACGCAGTATTTT
abundance: -; j_gene: TRBJ1-2; v_gene: TRBV19; d_gene: TRBD1; CDR3aa: CASRTGTGDYGYTF; CDR3nt: TGTGCCAGTAGGACCGGGACAGGGGACTATGGCTACACCTTC
abundance: -; j_gene: TRBJ1-3; v_gene: TRBV7-9; d_gene: -; CDR3aa: CASSALSAGGSGNTIYF; CDR3nt: TGTGCCAGCAGCGCCTTATCCGCTGGGGGGTCCGGAAACACCATATATTTT
abundance: -; j_gene: TRBJ2-5; v_gene: TRBV7-9; d_gene: TRBD1; CDR3aa: CASSLTGIGETQYF; CDR3nt: TGTGCCAGCAGCTTGACAGGGATCGGCGAGACCCAGTACTTC
abundance: -; j_gene: TRBJ1-2; v_gene: TRBV4-3; d_gene: -; CDR3aa: CASSQDLHSSTNYGYTF; CDR3nt: TGCGCCAGCAGCCAAGACCTCCATTCCTCTACTAACTATGGCTACACCTTC
abundance: -; j_gene: TRBJ2-7; v_gene: TRBV6-2/TRBV6-3; d_gene: -; CDR3aa: CASSSFRGSYEQYF; CDR3nt: TGTGCCAGCAGCTCATTCCGGGGATCCTACGAGCAGTACTTC
abundance: -; j_gene: TRBJ1-5; v_gene: TRBV3-1/TRBV3-2; d_gene: TRBD1; CDR3aa: CASSQDLTKDRASNQPQHF; CDR3nt: TGTGCCAGCAGCCAAGATCTGACAAAGGACAGGGCGAGCAATCAGCCCCAGCATTTT
abundance: once; j_gene: TRBJ2-1; v_gene: TRBV28; d_gene: TRBD2; CDR3aa: CASTLGTSGTHEQFF; CDR3nt: TGTGCCAGCACTCTGGGGACTAGCGGTACTCATGAGCAGTTCTTC
abundance: -; j_gene: TRBJ2-1; v_gene: TRBV4-3; d_gene: TRBD2; CDR3aa: CASSPRLAGLSNNEQFF; CDR3nt: TGCGCCAGCAGCCCCAGACTAGCGGGGCTCTCGAACAATGAGCAGTTCTTC
abundance: -; j_gene: TRBJ2-7; v_gene: TRBV5-5; d_gene: -; CDR3aa: CASSLGLNSYEQYF; CDR3nt: TGTGCCAGCAGCTTGGGACTCAACTCCTACGAGCAGTACTTC